What follows is one T cell receptor beta chain and its context. The antigen is undetermined. The germline V gene encodes CDR1 SGHVS and CDR2 FNYEAQ. Trimming shortened V by 8 bases and J by 7 bases, and 8 bases separated the two germline ends. This CDR3 has 11 residues. The sample is drawn from a study of cytomegalovirus exposure and HLA in healthy donors. Study-wide points: Diagnosis of cytomegalovirus status made by the classifier reportedly showed high specificity and sensitivity.

The PCR was carried out with 60 Vbeta primers and 13 Jbeta primers. Here immunoSEQ multiplex PCR was the method, and the copy in TCRdb shows in-frame clones only, minus some. Of over 65,000 clones in the sample, around 77% were seen once. Sample: PBMCs. This receptor was identified in a man aged 50-59 years in good health and CMV-seronegative. The rearrangement joins TRBV7-6 to TRBJ2-2; D may be TRBD1 (6 bases). The CDR3 spells CASGGIGELFF. The CDR3 region has the DNA TGTGCCAGCGGGGGCATCGGGGAGCTGTTTTTT. The full variable domain, its missing parts supplied by reference TRBV7-6 and TRBJ2-2, is GAGVSQSPRYKVTKRGQDVALRCDPISGHVSLYWYRQALGQGPEFLTYFNYEAQQDKSGLPNDRFSAERPEGSISTLTIQRTEQRDSAMYRCASGGIGELFFGEGSRLTVL.